What follows describes a single T cell receptor (beta chain). Treatment denoted: oral pan-JAK inhibitor, 5-10 mg twice daily. This entry belongs to a study of CD8+ T cells in alopecia areata. Following extraction, RNA underwent reverse transcription to cDNA, which served as the sequencing template. Profiled with immunoSEQ multiplex PCR; TCRdb holds only in-frame clones, not every one. The sample lists 110,000 to 150,000 clones; about 56% were seen once. Trimming stripped 1 base from V and 2 bases from J, with 12 bases between. This CDR3 has 15 residues. Germline lookup yields CDR1 SGHDT and CDR2 YYEEEE.

The V and J genes are TRBV5-6 and TRBJ2-5; D remains unclear. The source of this sequence is a human donor with alopecia areata. Sequenced here: CD8+ T cells sorted from blood, sampled at week 4, from a patient treated with tofacitinib. CDR3 loop: CASSLLTTLQETQYF. The CDR3 DNA follows: TGTGCCAGCAGCTTGCTCACGACGTTACAAGAGACCCAGTACTTC.